This entry features one T cell receptor (beta chain) sequence. Healthy people donating bone marrow made up the donors. The data belong to a study of cytomegalovirus exposure and HLA in healthy donors. The CDR3 covers 16 residues. Per germline, CDR1 MNHNS and CDR2 SASEGT. The V end was cut by 2 bases, the J end by 4 bases, with 14 bases between. The primer mix had 60 Vbeta and 13 Jbeta primers. TCRdb's copy holds only in-frame clones and misses some; the assay was immunoSEQ multiplex PCR. The sample consists of around 110,000 clones, around four fifths of them appearing once. Input material: PBMCs. The clonotype comes from a man aged 50 to 59 in good health and CMV-seronegative. This rearrangement joins TRBV6-1 to TRBJ2-2; D may be TRBD2 (6 bases). This chain's CDR3 is CASSERRVSATGELFF. Here the CDR3 DNA reads TGTGCCAGCAGTGAAAGGAGGGTATCGGCCACCGGGGAGCTGTTTTTT.